This record looks at one T cell receptor (beta chain) sequence and its context. It has no known antigen specificity. There are no base qualities to consult, and no much larger clone falls within one base. The data were obtained in a study of blood T cell repertoires in COVID-19 (TCRdb year 2020). Looking at the study overall: Collaborator samples came from the United States, Italy and Spain and covered acute and convalescent phases of COVID-19. The repertoires were released in a freely available public database meant as a resource for research on the immune response to SARS-CoV-2. The prospective study material was composed of cDNA or gDNA derived from T cells, B-cell-depleted T cells, or PBMCs. A de-identified subject ID, COVID-19 status, age in years and sex were almost always included in the sample metadata. Deeply sampled blood TCRbeta repertoires from subjects exposed to, actively infected with, or recovered from COVID-19 were included in the dataset. HLA class I and class II types, where available, came from metadata supplied by the sample provider rather than from assay-based typing. Samples were obtained from the ongoing ImmuneRACE study (first 160 participants) and from about 1,300 subjects provided by 6 global collaborators.

Findings and caveats that apply to the study as a whole: The quantity of clinical and demographic metadata differed by source and by participant and was supplied without curation.

The collaborating institutions used their own protocols to collect whole blood in K2EDTA tubes. Collaborator samples were shipped for TCRbeta analysis as frozen whole blood, isolated PBMCs, or DNA extracted from either sample type. TCRbeta CDR3 regions were amplified from genomic DNA using the immunoSEQ Assay, a bias-controlled multiplex PCR. Regarding the original processing steps: Nucleated cell counts per sample were estimated from amplification of reference gene primers within the assay. Sequence reads were collapsed and filtered to measure the absolute abundance of every unique TCRbeta CDR3 rearrangement. For each sample, productive Simpson clonality was calculated as the square root of Simpson's diversity index across productive rearrangements. Here the immuneACCESS table is served through TCRdb, limited to in-frame sequences with V and J called. Missing clones are a known gap in these copies; in checked studies unresolved V genes cover under half, and the rest lacks a known reason. V and J calls and clone size follow that table, whereas D and trimming were derived from the DNA. Counted in this sample were 55,000 to 90,000 clones; about 88% of them appeared once. About 1.5% of the sample goes to the ten largest clones.

From a lookup of the germline V gene, CDR1 and CDR2 are SGHRS and YFSETQ. The trim is 4 bases for V and 5 bases for J, with a gap of 19 bases between the germline ends. From its cysteine to its phenylalanine, the CDR3 spans 15 amino acids. Only the CDR3 part of the read is kept: 45 bases, read in frame from the first base. The receptor chain draws on TRBV5-1 and TRBJ2-7; confidence is insufficient to name the D gene. The sequenced material came from peripheral blood. The sequence came from a human donor in a cohort sampled during active COVID-19. The CDR3 protein: CASSPGGSAPNEQYF. In nucleotide form, the sequence is TGCGCCAGCAGCCCGGGTGGGTCTGCTCCCAACGAGCAGTACTTC.